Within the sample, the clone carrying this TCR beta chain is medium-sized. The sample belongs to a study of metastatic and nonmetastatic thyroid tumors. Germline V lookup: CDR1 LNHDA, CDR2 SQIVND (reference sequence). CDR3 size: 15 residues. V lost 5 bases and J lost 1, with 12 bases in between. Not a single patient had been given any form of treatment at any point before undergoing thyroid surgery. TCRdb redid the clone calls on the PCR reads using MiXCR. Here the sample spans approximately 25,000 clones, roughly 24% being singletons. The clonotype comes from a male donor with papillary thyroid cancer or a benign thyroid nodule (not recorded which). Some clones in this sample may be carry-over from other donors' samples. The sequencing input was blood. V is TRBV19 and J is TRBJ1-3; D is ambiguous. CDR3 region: CASSALHRSGNTIYF. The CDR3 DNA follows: TGTGCCAGTAGTGCCCTCCATCGATCTGGAAACACCATATATTTT.